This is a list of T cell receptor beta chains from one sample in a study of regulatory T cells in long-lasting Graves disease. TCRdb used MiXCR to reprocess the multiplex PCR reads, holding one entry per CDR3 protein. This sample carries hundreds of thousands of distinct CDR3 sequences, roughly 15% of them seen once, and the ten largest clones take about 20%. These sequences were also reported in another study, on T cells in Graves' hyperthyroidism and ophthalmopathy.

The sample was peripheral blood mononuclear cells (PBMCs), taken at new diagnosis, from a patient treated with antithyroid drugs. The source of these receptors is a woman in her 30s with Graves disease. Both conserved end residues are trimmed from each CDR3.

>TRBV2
ASARYQETQY
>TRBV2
ASTDPNSPLH
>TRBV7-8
ASTGTSSYNSPLH
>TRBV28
ASSPFEQPQH
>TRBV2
ASSVLAGSYYEQY
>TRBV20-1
SARNFRGHNEQF
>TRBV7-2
ASSPQSLTNYGYT
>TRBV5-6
ASGRGAGNSPLH
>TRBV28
ASNMGLVREETQY
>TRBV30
AWSRTGYEQY
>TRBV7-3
ASSSGTSFYNEQF
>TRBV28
ASSRGGKNQPQH
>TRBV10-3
AIKTSGPGELF
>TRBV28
ASVQGGGRMKAF
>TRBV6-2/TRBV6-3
ASSEEGEGFYNEQF
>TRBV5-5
ASSLLTLGYNEQF
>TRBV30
AWSTSSNQPQH
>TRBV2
ASSRDYADTQY
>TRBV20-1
SASNAGPNTGELF
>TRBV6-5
ASSYGGLAGVNEQF
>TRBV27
ASSYMGGEETQY
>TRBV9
ASSVALSLGNRVGQLYNERF